Shown below are 10 T cell receptor beta chains from a single sample sequenced in a study of Ad26.COV2.S vaccination and SARS-CoV-2 variants. Repertoires were generated with immunoSEQ multiplex PCR, while TCRdb's copy carries only in-frame clones and drops some. The sample consists of around 400,000 clones, roughly 90% of them appearing once. Treatment indicated: 15 to 20 received Ad26.COV2.S at low or high dose, single or two shots; a few received placebo; per-sample allocation not given. Samples came from day 63 after the first vaccine or placebo injection. Specimen: peripheral blood, collected in a trial of Ad26.COV2.S vaccine versus placebo. The receptors were sampled from a person aged 18-65 years who received the Ad26.COV2.S COVID-19 vaccine or a placebo.

V usage is TRBV24-1 and J usage is TRBJ2-1; D call uncertain. This CDR3 contains 13 residues. The germline gives CDR1 KGHDR, CDR2 SFDVKD. V was cut by 10 bases and J by 3 bases, with 12 bases left in between. The CDR3 loop is CATQEDRYNEQFF. Here the CDR3 DNA reads TGTGCCACTCAAGAGGACCGCTACAATGAGCAGTTCTTC.

The genes are TRBV4-3 and TRBJ2-2; D unclear. The length of the CDR3 is 16 residues. The V end was cut by 0 bases, the J end by 5 bases, with 13 bases between. The V gene's germline CDR1 is LGHNA and CDR2 YSLEER. CDR3 protein: CASSQDRRTPTGELFF. DNA for the CDR3: TGCGCCAGCAGCCAAGATCGCAGGACCCCGACCGGGGAGCTGTTTTTT.

The chain couples TRBV4-1 to TRBJ1-1; D may be TRBD1 (6 bases). There are 13 residues in the CDR3. Trimming pared 6 bases from V and 11 bases from J, leaving 19 bases between. Germline lookup yields CDR1 MGHRA and CDR2 YSYEKL. CDR3 sequence (DNA): TGCGCCAGCAGTTTAAGCCGACAGGAGGAGGCTTTCTTT. As protein: CASSLSRQEEAFF.

There are a few counts of this clone. V is TRBV9 and J is TRBJ1-3; 8 bases match TRBD1. The CDR3 consists of 15 residues. The V segment lost 3 bases and the J segment 3 bases; nucleotides outside the gene matches: 5. Germline values: CDR1 SGDLS, CDR2 YYNGEE. The CDR3 spells CASSGEGQVGNTIYF. The CDR3 region has the DNA TGTGCCAGCAGCGGGGAGGGACAGGTTGGAAACACCATATATTTT.

This clone was seen only once. V usage is TRBV19 and J usage is TRBJ2-7; 12 positions agree with TRBD1. Germline CDR1 reads LNHDA; CDR2 reads SQIVND (reference sequence). CDR3 length: 17 amino acids. The J segment lost 4 bases and the V segment lost 5 bases, leaving 12 bases of the junction unmatched. CDR3 in amino acids: CASSPQTGTGGAYEQYF. The CDR3 bases are TGTGCCAGTAGTCCGCAAACCGGGACAGGGGGCGCGTACGAGCAGTACTTC.

V usage is TRBV5-8 and J usage is TRBJ2-1; 11 bases line up with TRBD2. Looked up from germline, CDR1 is SGHTS and CDR2 is YDEGEE. This CDR3 contains 15 residues. V lost 4 bases to trimming and J lost 4 bases; unmatched junction nucleotides: 4. CDR3 DNA sequence: TGTGCCAGCAGCAGGGGACTAGCGGTATACAATGAGCAGTTCTTC. Translating gives CASSRGLAVYNEQFF. The full variable domain, in which reference TRBV5-8 and TRBJ2-1 provide the parts outside the CDR3, is EAGVTQSPTHLIKTRGQQATLRCSPISGHTSVYWYQQALGLGLQFLLWYDEGEERNRGNFPPRFSGRQFPNYSSELNVNALELEDSALYLCASSRGLAVYNEQFFGPGTRLTVL.

The V call is TRBV7-9, the J call TRBJ1-3; 7 bases align to TRBD1. CDR3 length: 17 residues. Trimming cost V 5 bases and J 0 bases; bases outside gene matches: 10. CDR1 and CDR2 from the germline V gene are SEHNR and FQNEAQ (reference sequence). In nucleotides, the CDR3 is TGTGCCAGCAGCCAATCTCCCGGGACAGCCTCTGGAAACACCATATATTTT. It codes for CASSQSPGTASGNTIYF.

The chain combines TRBV7-9 with TRBJ1-1; D is unresolved. Germline-derived CDR1 and CDR2 are SEHNR and FQNEAQ (reference sequence). CDR3 length: 16 residues. The V and J ends lost 0 bases and 6 bases respectively, with 17 bases between them. CDR3 nucleotide sequence: TGTGCCAGCAGCTTAGCCCTGGCAAGATCGGTCCCTGAAGCTTTCTTT. Residues: CASSLALARSVPEAFF.

This clone has only a few counts. Other DNA sequences in this sample translate to the same CDR3. The chain couples TRBV7-2 to TRBJ1-5, with D maybe TRBD1 (6 bases). The CDR3 loop spans 15 amino acids. The germline CDR1 and CDR2 sequences are SGHTA and FQGNSA. The V end was cut by 1 base, the J end by 2 bases, with 9 bases between. CDR3: CASSLVGGGNQPQHF. The CDR3 region has the DNA TGTGCCAGCAGCTTAGTAGGGGGAGGCAATCAGCCCCAGCATTTT.

DNA of the CDR3: TGTGCCAGCAGAGGGCGGGGATGGTCCGGGGAGCTGTTTTTT. Residues: CASRGRGWSGELFF. The gene calls are TRBV21-1 and TRBJ2-2; the listed D gene, TRBD2, was not tested against the DNA. TRBV21-1 is reported as a pseudogene. CDR3 length: 14 amino acids.